This T cell receptor beta chain was captured by sequencing in a study of T cells expressing NK-cell markers. Whole-study context: From sorted CD3+CD56+NKG2C+, CD3+CD56+NKG2C- and CD3+CD56-NKG2C+ T cells came the TCR beta repertoires. Study-level findings and limits: Several of the donors carried dominant NKG2C+ clonotypes that took up about 1.0-7.5% of their CD8+ T cells.

In germline, CDR1 is SGHTA, CDR2 FQGNSA. The CDR3 extends over 16 amino acids. Beta-chain TCR cDNA was generated via 5'RACE template switching with UMIs. TCRdb re-called the 5' RACE reads and shows each CDR3 protein once, DNA omitted. Its table records hundreds of thousands of distinct CDR3 sequences. Notes on this clonotype: Its antigen is currently unknown.

Sequenced input: blood T cells: a sorted CD56 or NKG2C T cell subset, CD4+ or CD8+ T cells, or bulk PBMC T cells (not recorded which). The origin of this receptor is a woman between 18 and 70 years old in good health. This chain uses TRBV7-2 with TRBJ2-7; TCRdb returns TRBD1, unconfirmable since there is no DNA. This CDR3 is CASSPLLDSPSYEQYF.